Listed here are 26 T cell receptor beta chains from one sample, sequenced in a study of T cell responses to AZD1222 COVID-19 vaccine. Assay used: immunoSEQ multiplex PCR; TCRdb lists only in-frame clones, some missing. The sample lists around 59,000 clones, roughly nine tenths occurring once. Material: peripheral blood, obtained 28 days after the second AZD1222 dose. Receptor source: an adult who received the AZD1222 COVID-19 vaccine.

The chain joins TRBV24-1 to TRBJ1-1, with D unclear. Germline CDR1 reads KGHDR; CDR2 reads SFDVKD. The CDR3 is made up of 12 amino acids. The V end was cut by 5 bases, the J end by 4 bases, with 7 bases between. The CDR3 DNA reads as TGTGCCACCAGTGCTCTGGGCACTGAAGCTTTCTTT. Its protein is CATSALGTEAFF.

The genes are TRBV27 and TRBJ2-7; D call uncertain. Germline V gene sequence: CDR1 MNHEY, CDR2 SMNVEV (reference sequence). This CDR3 contains 12 residues. Trimming stripped 3 bases from V and 7 bases from J, with 10 bases between. This CDR3 reads CASSFGKGEQYF. The CDR3, as DNA: TGTGCCAGCAGTTTTGGGAAGGGAGAGCAGTACTTC.

CDR3 nucleotide sequence: TGTGCCAGCAGTTGGGGTCTGGGGGCTGAAGCTTTCTTT. It yields the protein CASSWGLGAEAFF. J is TRBJ1-1 and V is TRBV6-5; tentative D call: TRBD1 (5 bases). Germline CDR1 MNHEY, CDR2 SVGAGI. The V gene lost 4 bases and the J gene lost 6 bases, with 12 bases spanning the gap. The CDR3 has 13 residues.

The sample holds one count of this clone. V is TRBV6-5 and J is TRBJ2-2; TRBD2 is a possible D gene (5 bases). V dropped 2 bases and J dropped 4 bases, with 8 bases sitting between them. Germline V gene lookup returns CDR1 MNHEY and CDR2 SVGAGI. CDR3 size: 14 residues. As DNA, the CDR3 is TGTGCCAGCAGTTACCTGGGGAGCACCGGGGAGCTGTTTTTT. Protein sequence: CASSYLGSTGELFF.

The chain links TRBV19 to TRBJ2-4; 8 bases map to TRBD1. The junction had 4 bases not matched to a gene; V was cut back by 6 bases and J by 0 bases. Germline V gene data show CDR1 as LNHDA and CDR2 as SQIVND (reference sequence). The CDR3 sequence is 15 residues long. CDR3 nucleotides: TGTGCCAGTAGGGTTACAGGGGGAGCCAAAAACATTCAGTACTTC. Its translation is CASRVTGGAKNIQYF.

V is TRBV5-8 and J is TRBJ1-2, with 7 nucleotides matching TRBD1. CDR3 length: 13 amino acids. CDR1 SGHTS and CDR2 YDEGEE come from the germline V gene. Germline trimming cut 2 bases from V and 8 bases from J; bases unmatched to any gene: 6. CDR3 residues: CASSFKGATGYTF. For the CDR3, the DNA is TGTGCCAGCAGCTTTAAGGGGGCAACAGGCTACACCTTC.

The chain joins TRBV5-4 to TRBJ1-2; D ambiguous. Between the trimmed V and J ends, which lost 1 base and 0 bases, there was a span of 1 base. Germline-derived CDR1 and CDR2 are SGHNT and YYREEE (reference sequence). This CDR3 has 12 amino acids. The chain's CDR3 is CASSLPNYGYTF. The DNA for the CDR3 is TGTGCCAGCAGCTTGCCTAACTATGGCTACACCTTC.

The V call is TRBV7-9, the J call TRBJ1-5; 8 nucleotides agree with TRBD1. The germline CDR1 and CDR2 sequences are SEHNR and FQNEAQ (reference sequence). V gave up 2 bases and J gave up 9 bases; unmatched junction bases: 12. The CDR3 runs 16 residues. CDR3 amino acids: CASSLTPGGSPRPQHF. The CDR3 region has the DNA TGTGCCAGCAGCTTAACCCCAGGGGGCTCCCCGCGGCCCCAGCATTTT.

J is TRBJ2-5 and V is TRBV6-5; D ambiguous. V was cut by 6 bases and J by 1 base, with 9 bases left in between. CDR3 length: 13 amino acids. The germline gives CDR1 MNHEY, CDR2 SVGAGI. The CDR3 DNA reads TGTGCCAGCAGAACTTTAGCCCAAGAGACCCAGTACTTC. Translation: CASRTLAQETQYF.

V usage is TRBV9 and J usage is TRBJ2-1; 8 bases agree with TRBD2. Trimming removed 0 bases from V and 15 bases from J; junction bases left unmatched: 5. This CDR3 region has 12 residues. Germline-derived CDR1 and CDR2 are SGDLS and YYNGEE. The CDR3 region has the DNA TGTGCCAGCAGCGTAGGGGCGGGGGGCCCGTTCTTC. The encoded protein is CASSVGAGGPFF.

The chain is built from TRBV7-2 and TRBJ2-3, with TRBD2 as a possible D gene (6 bases). V lost 1 base, J lost 2 bases, and 10 bases lay in between. Germline CDR1 is SGHTA and CDR2 is FQGNSA. CDR3 length: 15 amino acids. The CDR3 DNA is TGTGCCAGCAGCTTAGAAGGGAGGCCCACAGATACGCAGTATTTT. Translating it yields CASSLEGRPTDTQYF.

The chain combines TRBV5-4 with TRBJ2-7, with 8 bases fitting TRBD1. In germline, CDR1 is SGHNT, CDR2 YYREEE (reference sequence). Losses at the gene ends were 4 bases for V and 4 bases for J; bases not matched to a gene: 7. This CDR3 comprises 14 residues. CDR3 in DNA: TGTGCCAGCAGCCGAGCAGGGGGCTTGTACGAGCAGTACTTC. Protein: CASSRAGGLYEQYF.

This clone showed up just once. The DNA for the CDR3 is TGTGCCAGCTCACCGGGACTTCGTGAAAAACTGTTTTTT. Its translation: CASSPGLREKLFF. The chain is built from TRBV18 and TRBJ1-4; weak D call: TRBD1 (5 bases). The V gene lost 3 bases and the J gene lost 7 bases, with 9 bases spanning the gap. This CDR3 is built from 13 residues. Germline CDR1 KGHSH, CDR2 LQKENI. Full variable domain (rest looked up from reference TRBV18 and TRBJ1-4): NAGVMQNPRHLVRRRGQEARLRCSPMKGHSHVYWYRQLPEEGLKFMVYLQKENIIDESGMPKERFSAEFPKEGPSILRIQQVVRGDSAAYFCASSPGLREKLFFGSGTQLSVL.

The chain joins TRBV5-4 to TRBJ1-6; D uncertain. The CDR3 loop spans 13 amino acids. The V end was cut by 0 bases, the J end by 14 bases, with 12 bases between. Germline CDR1 reads SGHNT; CDR2 reads YYREEE (reference sequence). The CDR3 here is CASSLGVLASLHF. DNA of the CDR3: TGTGCCAGCAGCTTGGGGGTTTTGGCATCCCTCCACTTT.

This clone was seen a handful of times. The rearrangement links TRBV7-8 to TRBJ2-7; 9 bases are a match to TRBD1. The CDR3 totals 13 residues. Germline V gene data show CDR1 as SGHVS and CDR2 as FQNEAQ. Trimming at V came to 5 bases and at J to 3 bases, leaving 2 bases not matched to a gene. The DNA of the CDR3 is TGTGCCAGCAGCCGGACAGGGGACTACGAGCAGTACTTC. Protein sequence: CASSRTGDYEQYF. The whole variable domain, filled in from reference TRBV7-8 and TRBJ2-7, reads GAGVSQSPRYKVAKRGQDVALRCDPISGHVSLFWYQQALGQGPEFLTYFQNEAQLDKSGLPSDRFFAERPEGSVSTLKIQRTQQEDSAVYLCASSRTGDYEQYFGPGTRLTVT.

The V call is TRBV19, the J call TRBJ1-1, with D unresolved. Germline V gives CDR1 LNHDA, CDR2 SQIVND (reference sequence). The CDR3 is 11 amino acids. Trimming cost V 7 bases and J 3 bases, with 6 bases left between them. CDR3 residues: CASISYTEAFF. The DNA for the CDR3 is TGTGCCAGTATAAGTTACACTGAAGCTTTCTTT.

The V call is TRBV11-2, the J call TRBJ1-1; no firm D call. The V and J ends lost 3 bases and 0 bases respectively, with 8 bases between them. Germline CDR1 SGHAT, CDR2 FQNNGV. This CDR3 contains 14 residues. The CDR3 loop is CASSLTFMNTEAFF. The CDR3 DNA sequence: TGTGCCAGCAGCTTGACTTTTATGAACACTGAAGCTTTCTTT.

This clone has just one count. For the CDR3, the DNA is TGTGCCACCACCAGGCTTAGCAATCAGCCCCAGCATTTT. It translates to CATTRLSNQPQHF. This chain links TRBV24-1 with TRBJ1-5, with D unclear. Trimming took off 8 bases at V and 0 bases at J, with 7 bases between the two ends. The CDR3 length is 13 residues. The germline V gene encodes CDR1 KGHDR and CDR2 SFDVKD.

The rearrangement uses TRBV6-5 and TRBJ1-3; D might be TRBD1 (6 bases). Germline CDR1 is MNHEY and CDR2 is SVGAGI. The CDR3 is made up of 14 amino acids. Trimming stripped 6 bases from V and 1 base from J, with 10 bases between. The CDR3 region is CASRLQGSGNTIYF. The CDR3, as DNA: TGTGCCAGCAGATTACAGGGTTCTGGAAACACCATATATTTT.

V gene TRBV30 combines with J gene TRBJ2-3; maybe TRBD1 (5 bases). Germline V gene data show CDR1 as GTSNPN and CDR2 as SVGIG (reference sequence). V was cut by 0 bases and J by 4 bases, with 8 bases left in between. This CDR3 contains 13 residues. CDR3 amino acids: CAWSVKGSDTQYF. The CDR3 DNA sequence: TGTGCCTGGAGTGTCAAGGGGTCAGATACGCAGTATTTT.

The chain uses TRBV4-3 and TRBJ2-1; D unresolved. V was trimmed by 2 bases and J by 1 base, leaving 15 bases between them. In germline, CDR1 is LGHNA, CDR2 YSLEER. There are 17 residues in the CDR3. Here the CDR3 reads CASSQSSKVRSYNEQFF. DNA for the CDR3: TGCGCCAGCAGCCAATCCTCTAAGGTAAGATCCTACAATGAGCAGTTCTTC.

The genes are TRBV7-3 and TRBJ1-1; no clear D. Germline V gene lookup returns CDR1 SGHTA and CDR2 FQGTGA. V was trimmed by 1 base and J by 0 bases, leaving 3 bases between them. This CDR3 has 13 residues. CDR3 residues: CASSLKVNTEAFF. The CDR3, as DNA: TGTGCCAGCAGCTTAAAAGTGAACACTGAAGCTTTCTTT.

The rearrangement links TRBV4-2 to TRBJ1-1, with a weak D call TRBD1 (5 bases). The germline V and J ends were trimmed by 1 base and 1 base, with 13 bases remaining between them. CDR3 length equals 16 residues. In germline, CDR1 is LGHNA, CDR2 YNFKEQ. The CDR3 DNA follows: TGTGCCAGCAGCCAAGGGAAGGGGTTGGGGAACACTGAAGCTTTCTTT. Translation: CASSQGKGLGNTEAFF.

The genes are TRBV12-2 and TRBJ1-4. TRBV12-2 is deemed a pseudogene. The CDR3 loop spans 16 amino acids. The CDR3 here is CASRLAKSVIGEKLFF. The DNA of the CDR3 is TGTGCAAGTCGCTTAGCGAAGTCTGTAATTGGGGAAAAACTGTTTTTT.

The chain couples TRBV5-1 to TRBJ2-3, with 14 nucleotides matching TRBD2. The CDR3 loop spans 17 amino acids. The germline CDR1 and CDR2 sequences are SGHRS and YFSETQ. The V and J ends lost 4 bases and 8 bases, in that order; junction bases with no gene match: 12. As DNA, the CDR3 is TGCGCCAGCAGCCCGGGACTAGCGGGAGCAACCCCCGGTACGCAGTATTTT. Its protein product is CASSPGLAGATPGTQYF.

This clone has more than one count but fewer than ten. The V and J genes are TRBV18 and TRBJ1-2, with TRBD1 matching 8 bases. V shed 3 bases and J 4 bases; nucleotides not matched to a gene: 7. CDR3 length: 15 amino acids. Germline-derived CDR1 and CDR2 are KGHSH and LQKENI. CDR3 bases: TGTGCCAGCTCACCTTCGGACAGGGTGGGCTATGGCTACACCTTC. Amino acids: CASSPSDRVGYGYTF.